The source of this TCR beta chain is a study of T cells in Graves' hyperthyroidism and ophthalmopathy. About the study: Peripheral blood was acquired at first diagnosis, ahead of any therapy whatsoever.

Subjects aged 18 to 65 presented with newly diagnosed hyperthyroidism of less than 2 months' duration. This clonotype was counted ten times or more. The antigen remains unidentified. TCR beta CDR3 regions were amplified from RNA transcripts. RT-PCR in the first round (using the HTBI primer set) targeted the TCR CDR3. MiXCR was run by TCRdb on the multiplex PCR reads, yielding one entry per CDR3 protein. Among roughly 500,000 distinct CDR3 sequences listed, about 15% were seen once. This CDR3 is built from 13 residues. CDR1 is SEHNR, CDR2 FQNEAQ, per germline (reference sequence). V gave up 1 base and J gave up 1 base, with 4 bases separating them. Overall study findings and caveats: Most clonotypes expanded in the thyroid (above 0.001) were also present in blood.

V is TRBV7-9 and J is TRBJ1-2, with D unresolved. This clonotype originated in a woman in her twenties or thirties with Graves' hyperthyroidism that later progressed to Graves' ophthalmopathy. Sequencing was carried out using blood. This CDR3 reads CASSLGNNYGYTF. As DNA, the CDR3 is TGTGCCAGCAGCTTAGGGAATAACTATGGCTACACCTTC. Full variable domain (outside the CDR3, taken from reference TRBV7-9 and TRBJ1-2): DTGVSQNPRHKITKRGQNVTFRCDPISEHNRLYWYRQTLGQGPEFLTYFQNEAQLEKSRLLSDRFSAERPKGSFSTLEIQRTEQGDSAMYLCASSLGNNYGYTFGSGTRLTVV.